The rows below give T cell receptor beta chains drawn from one sample of a study of OX40 agonist ivuxolimab in advanced cancers. Using immunoSEQ multiplex PCR, the repertoire was profiled, and TCRdb retains in-frame clones only, with some absent. Of some 70,000 clones in the sample, 86% were seen once. The starting material was CD4+ or CD8+ T cells sorted from blood, obtained in a trial of the OX40 agonist ivuxolimab. The receptor source for this set is an adult with an advanced solid tumor such as melanoma, head and neck, liver or kidney cancer. Each CDR3 is given with its conserved first and last residue. A D gene is named only where the DNA matches it firmly. The size of a clone is reported for some rows only, either as once, few or many, or as a class for expanded clones.

D	J	size	V	DNA	CDR3
TRBD1	TRBJ2-7	once	TRBV13	TGTGCCAGCAGCTTAGCTCCGGACAGGGCCGACGAGCAGTACTTC	CASSLAPDRADEQYF
NA	TRBJ2-5	NA	TRBV6-4	TGTGCCAGCAGTGAAGAGGCTGGGGAGACCCAGTACTTC	CASSEEAGETQYF
TRBD1	TRBJ2-1	NA	TRBV5-1	TGCGCCAGCAGTCCACAGGGGAGAACGGGCTCGGGGCTCAATGAGCAGTTCTTC	CASSPQGRTGSGLNEQFF
NA	TRBJ1-6	NA	TRBV4-3	TGCGCCAGCAGCCAAGACGTTGGGAATTCACCCCTCCACTTT	CASSQDVGNSPLHF
NA	TRBJ2-3	NA	TRBV11-3	TGTGCCAGCAGCTTATCACGGGGCACAGATACGCAGTATTTT	CASSLSRGTDTQYF
NA	TRBJ2-1	NA	TRBV7-8	TGTGCCAGCAGCCACCGAGAGGTCCCGCCAGTGCAGTTCTTC	CASSHREVPPVQFF
TRBD1	TRBJ1-1	NA	TRBV7-3	TGTGCCAGCAGCTCGACAGGGAACATGAACACTGAAGCTTTCTTT	CASSSTGNMNTEAFF
TRBD2	TRBJ2-3	NA	TRBV19	TGTGCCAGTAGTACCGTAGCGGGGGGACCAGATACGCAGTATTTT	CASSTVAGGPDTQYF
NA	TRBJ1-3	NA	TRBV6-9	TGTGCCAGCAGCCTCAGCAGGGTGGGAAACACCATATATTTT	CASSLSRVGNTIYF
NA	TRBJ2-7	NA	TRBV7-9	TGTGCCAGCAGCTTGGAATACCCGGGACGCGGAGAGCAGTACTTC	CASSLEYPGRGEQYF
NA	TRBJ1-2	NA	TRBV5-4	TGTGCCAGCCATCACGGGGAAAGAGCTAACTATGGCTACACCTTC	CASHHGERANYGYTF
TRBD1	TRBJ1-2	NA	TRBV6-1	TGTGCCAGCAGTGACCCTGCGGACAGGGGCAACTATGGCTACACCTTC	CASSDPADRGNYGYTF
NA	TRBJ2-2	once	TRBV30	TGTGCCTGGAGCCGGGGGTACGGGGAGCTGTTTTTT	CAWSRGYGELFF